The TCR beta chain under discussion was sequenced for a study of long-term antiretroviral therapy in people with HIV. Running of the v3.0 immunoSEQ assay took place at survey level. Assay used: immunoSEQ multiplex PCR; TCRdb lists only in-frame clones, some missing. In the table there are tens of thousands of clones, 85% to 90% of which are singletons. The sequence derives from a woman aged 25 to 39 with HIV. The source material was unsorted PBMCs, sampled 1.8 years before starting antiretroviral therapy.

This CDR3 reads CASSGDWYF. The CDR3 DNA reads TGTGCCAGCAGCGGGGATTGGTACTTC. This chain uses TRBV9 with TRBJ2-4; D is unclear. V was cut by 3 bases and J by 15 bases, with 7 bases left in between. This CDR3 spans 9 amino acids. Germline V gives CDR1 SGDLS, CDR2 YYNGEE.